This T cell receptor (beta chain) derives from a study of CD8+ T cells in alopecia areata. Study background: Twice a day, 5 to 10 mg of oral tofacitinib was administered to treated patients.

The CDR3 has 11 amino acids. V was cut by 4 bases and J by 8 bases, with 8 bases left in between. Germline values: CDR1 SEHNR, CDR2 FQNEAQ (reference sequence). As the sequencing template, cDNA was produced by extracting RNA and reverse transcribing it. Sequencing used immunoSEQ multiplex PCR; TCRdb keeps in-frame clones, though not all of them. The sample records 110,000 to 150,000 clones, 75% to 85% being singletons. The treatment here: oral pan-JAK inhibitor, 5-10 mg twice daily. The chain carries TRBV7-9 and TRBJ2-5, with no clear D. This sequence was found in a human donor with alopecia areata. The sequencing used CD8+ T cells sorted from blood, collected at week 4, from a patient treated with tofacitinib. The CDR3, as DNA: TGTGCCAGCAGCTCCCCCCGAACCCAGTACTTC. It codes for CASSSPRTQYF. The variable domain in full, completed from reference TRBV7-9 and TRBJ2-5, reads DTGVSQNPRHKITKRGQNVTFRCDPISEHNRLYWYRQTLGQGPEFLTYFQNEAQLEKSRLLSDRFSAERPKGSFSTLEIQRTEQGDSAMYLCASSSPRTQYFGPGTRLLVL.